This T cell receptor (beta chain) was found in a study of Graves' ophthalmopathy and Graves' hyperthyroidism. Points from the study as a whole: Ophthalmopathy progression prediction by the model yielded a sensitivity of approximately 68% and a specificity of around 72%.

The sample holds many counts of this clonotype. The antigen is not known. From RNA, the CDR3 regions of TCR beta chains were amplified and sequenced. The first-round RT-PCR employed HTBI primers together with the Qiagen OneStep RT-PCR kit. A multiplex PCR was then performed as the second round. TCRdb analysed the multiplex PCR reads with MiXCR anew, one entry per CDR3 protein. The sample includes approximately 500,000 distinct CDR3 sequences, 13% to 15% of them seen just once. The germline CDR1 and CDR2 sequences are LNHNV and YYDKDF (reference sequence). The CDR3 is 15 residues long. Trimming removed 5 bases at V and 2 bases at J, with 15 bases between. As diagnostic evidence, clinical symptoms, serum thyroxine, TRAb, thyroid ultrasound and orbital computed tomography were relied upon.

Sample: blood. This chain uses TRBV15 with TRBJ2-5; D possibly corresponds to TRBD2 (5 bases). The receptor comes from a woman aged 25 to 45 with Graves' ophthalmopathy. The CDR3 DNA reads as TGTGCCACCAGCGGCGGGTCCTGGGAACAAGAGACCCAGTACTTC. Amino acid sequence: CATSGGSWEQETQYF. The variable domain in full, completed from reference TRBV15 and TRBJ2-5, reads DAMVIQNPRYQVTQFGKPVTLSCSQTLNHNVMYWYQQKSSQAPKLLFHYYDKDFNNEADTPDNFQSRRPNTSFCFLDIRSPGLGDTAMYLCATSGGSWEQETQYFGPGTRLLVL.